Listed below are T cell receptor beta chains from one sample, sequenced in a study of T cells after yellow fever vaccination. One entry per CDR3 protein, called by TCRdb with MiXCR from the 5' RACE reads. The sample comprises over 45,000 distinct CDR3 sequences, approximately 6% of which are singletons, and around a third rests with the top ten. The material sequenced was PBMCs, either bulk or a sorted T-cell subset (CD4+, CD8+, memory, or dextramer-sorted; not recorded which), taken on the day of the yellow fever booster vaccination. These receptor sequences come from a man aged 18 to 30 who received the YFV17D yellow fever vaccine. The CDR3 runs from the conserved cysteine through the conserved F or W.

>TRBV24-1|TRBJ2-2
CATSDFPGQVKSGSGELFF
>TRBV5-1|TRBJ1-5
CASSQSGLGQPQHF
>TRBV4-3|TRBJ1-1
CASSAHPQDTEAFF
>TRBV7-2|TRBJ1-5
CASSPGQGYNQPQHF
>TRBV4-3|TRBJ2-1
CASSQDRGGAYNEQFF
>TRBV12-3/TRBV12-4|TRBJ2-6
CASSGWIFGANVLTF
>TRBV4-3|TRBJ2-3
CASSQEADGTDTQYF
>TRBV5-1|TRBJ1-1
CASSLADGNTEAFF
>TRBV14|TRBJ2-1
CASSQVASGGRSYNEQFF
>TRBV6-2/TRBV6-3|TRBJ2-1
CASSYRREQFF
>TRBV19|TRBJ1-2
CASSWRSYGYTF
>TRBV24-1|TRBJ2-3
CATSDLRGNPVTDTQYF
>TRBV6-5|TRBJ1-1
CASSYPGTAYTEAFF
>TRBV4-2|TRBJ2-3
CASSLAGIIAGGTDTQYF
>TRBV4-2|TRBJ1-6
CASSQDGGREASPLHF
>TRBV2|TRBJ2-4
CASSGDRALAKNIQYF
>TRBV6-5|TRBJ2-1
CASSSLRLAGGPNHEQFF
>TRBV6-5|TRBJ2-3
CASSSLSFGGDRGSSTDTQYF
>TRBV3-1|TRBJ1-6
CASRLMRSSYNSPLHF
>TRBV11-2|TRBJ2-3
CASSLDWVPPAGGQYF